A selection of T cell receptor beta chains follows, all from one sample in a study of early T cells in non-severe SARS-CoV-2 infection. TCRdb itself ran the 5' RACE reads through MiXCR, one entry per CDR3 protein. The data hold some 64,000 distinct CDR3 sequences, with 9.5% to 14% observed a single time. Sequencing was performed on whole blood. The receptors shown here come from an adult who was a healthcare worker with PCR-confirmed SARS-CoV-2 infection or an uninfected control (not recorded which). Both conserved end residues are trimmed from each CDR3. Some rows mark clone size as missing; the rest say once, few, many or name a class of expanded clone.

V gene,clone size,J gene,CDR3 protein
TRBV7-8,few,TRBJ2-3,ASSPKADTQY
TRBV29-1,medium-sized,TRBJ1-2,SFSSGDGYT
TRBV20-1,many,TRBJ1-5,SAREGVQSNQPQH
TRBV7-2,many,TRBJ1-2,ASRLSPHSQGSFYGYT
TRBV29-1,NA,TRBJ2-7,SVVGGTGAVAYEQY
TRBV9,few,TRBJ2-7,ASSPRDRESNEQY
TRBV18,many,TRBJ1-2,ASSSGQVPNYGYT
TRBV7-8,many,TRBJ1-3,ASSLVRTLAGMPGNTIY
TRBV11-2,many,TRBJ2-1,ASSSGLAISYNEQF
TRBV7-8,NA,TRBJ2-1,ASSVRGNEQF
TRBV2,many,TRBJ2-1,ASTGLVGPYNEQF
TRBV2,many,TRBJ2-5,ASRVGGAAQY
TRBV6-2/TRBV6-3,many,TRBJ1-2,ASSDIYYGYT
TRBV12-5,many,TRBJ1-1,ASGLRQGGGEEAF
TRBV6-5,many,TRBJ2-5,ASSRRLAGEETQY
TRBV24-1,medium-sized,TRBJ2-1,ATSDSGLPYNEQF
TRBV5-1,NA,TRBJ2-7,ASSAAWGQALYEQY